This T cell receptor (beta chain) was sequenced in a study of CXCR3-negative and CXCR3-positive naive CD8 T cells. Notes on the study in general: Similar TRBV-TRBJ gene usage was seen in naive CXCR3-negative and CXCR3-positive cells, but not in memory cells.

Triplicate sorts of 290,000 or so cells per CD8+ subset. This clonotype shows up as medium-sized by frequency. Its antigen is as yet unknown. Germline V CDR1 and CDR2: DFQATT, SNEGSKA (reference sequence). The CDR3 runs to 13 residues. The TRB cDNA libraries were prepared by 5' RACE with UMI labels. TCRdb re-called the 5' RACE reads; one entry per CDR3 protein, DNA not given. This sample's table reports 46,000 or so distinct CDR3 sequences. This clonotype was obtained from a human donor in good health. Some clones in this sample may be carry-over from other donors' samples. The genes are TRBV20-1 and TRBJ1-2; without DNA, the TCRdb call of TRBD1 cannot be checked. Sequenced material: naive CXCR3- CD8+ T cells from blood. Subset indicated: CD45RO-CCR7+CD27+CD95- naive CD8+ T cells lacking CXCR3 (TNR3-). CDR3 sequence: CSARDPTAQGYTF.